This TCR beta chain was captured by sequencing in a study of blood T cell repertoires in COVID-19. Germline V CDR1 and CDR2: SGHAT, FQDESV (reference sequence). The CDR3 totals 16 residues. V trimming: 4 bases; J trimming: 0 bases; junction bases outside the gene matches: 2. The repertoire was sequenced with immunoSEQ multiplex PCR; TCRdb's copy has only in-frame clones and lacks some. This table holds about 140,000 clones, around 82% found once. V and J are TRBV11-1 and TRBJ2-1, with TRBD2 matching 11 bases. This TCR was recovered from a man aged 60-69 years with acute or convalescent COVID-19. The source material was peripheral blood. The CDR3 here is CASSSGTSGSYNEQFF. CDR3 nucleotides: TGTGCCAGCAGCTCGGGGACTAGCGGCTCCTACAATGAGCAGTTCTTC.